These 9 T cell receptor beta chains were sequenced from one sample in a study of blood T cell repertoires in COVID-19. Generated by immunoSEQ multiplex PCR, the TCRdb table keeps only in-frame clones and is missing some. The sample holds about 160,000 clones, about 88% seen once. The sequenced sample was peripheral blood. All receptors come from a man aged 60-69 years with active or convalescent COVID-19.

The count of this clone is one. This chain links TRBV11-3 with TRBJ1-6; no clear D gene. The length of the CDR3 is 15 residues. The V and J ends lost 5 bases and 0 bases respectively, with 8 bases between them. The V gene's germline CDR1 is SGHNT and CDR2 YENEEA. The CDR3 DNA reads TGTGCCAGCAGCGCCACTAGCTCCTATAATTCACCCCTCCACTTT. It is translated as CASSATSSYNSPLHF.

This clone was recorded a few times. J is TRBJ1-3 and V is TRBV3-1 (or the pseudogene TRBV3-2), with 7 positions matching TRBD1. CDR3 length: 16 amino acids. J gave up 0 bases and V 4 bases, and 6 bases lay outside the gene matches. CDR1 and CDR2 (germline): LGHDT, YNNKEL (reference sequence). The CDR3 spells CASSPPTGNSGNTIYF. In DNA form, the CDR3 reads TGTGCCAGCAGCCCCCCGACAGGGAACTCTGGAAACACCATATATTTT.

The chain combines TRBV29-1 with TRBJ2-3; 9 nucleotides align to TRBD1. V trimming: 7 bases; J trimming: 8 bases; junction bases outside the gene matches: 10. This CDR3 contains 13 residues. CDR1 SQVTM and CDR2 ANQGSEA come from the germline V gene. CDR3 loop: CSAGTGTTGTQYF. CDR3 DNA sequence: TGCAGCGCCGGGACAGGGACCACGGGTACGCAGTATTTT.

The chain links TRBV15 to TRBJ2-1, with D possibly TRBD1 on 7 matching bases. The germline gives CDR1 LNHNV, CDR2 YYDKDF (reference sequence). CDR3 size: 15 residues. The V end lost 0 bases, the J end lost 8 bases, and 14 bases lay between the germline ends. This CDR3 reads CATSRDQGGWDEQFF. The CDR3 DNA follows: TGTGCCACCAGCAGAGATCAGGGGGGCTGGGATGAGCAGTTCTTC.

This clone has a single count. The chain uses TRBV7-9 and TRBJ2-1; D remains ambiguous. Germline V gene lookup returns CDR1 SEHNR and CDR2 FQNEAQ (reference sequence). Trimming stripped 7 bases from V and 5 bases from J, with 12 bases between. This CDR3 region has 13 residues. CDR3 region: CASTSIVDNEQFF. The CDR3 DNA sequence: TGTGCCAGCACCTCTATAGTAGACAATGAGCAGTTCTTC. The variable domain in full, with the rest retrieved from reference TRBV7-9 and TRBJ2-1, is DTGVSQNPRHKITKRGQNVTFRCDPISEHNRLYWYRQTLGQGPEFLTYFQNEAQLEKSRLLSDRFSAERPKGSFSTLEIQRTEQGDSAMYLCASTSIVDNEQFFGPGTRLTVL.

The CDR3 is CASSLIPGTANNSPLHF. As DNA, the CDR3 is TGTGCCAGCAGCTTAATCCCAGGGACAGCGAATAATTCACCCCTCCACTTT. This chain joins TRBV11-2 and TRBJ1-6; 7 positions match TRBD1. With V trimmed by 2 bases and J by 5 bases, 9 bases remained unmatched. CDR3 length equals 17 residues. Germline lookup yields CDR1 SGHAT and CDR2 FQNNGV. The full variable domain, rest sourced from reference TRBV11-2 and TRBJ1-6, is EAGVAQSPRYKIIEKRQSVAFWCNPISGHATLYWYQQILGQGPKLLIQFQNNGVVDDSQLPKDRFSAERLKGVDSTLKIQPAKLEDSAVYLCASSLIPGTANNSPLHFGNGTRLTVT.

V gene TRBV28 combines with J gene TRBJ1-4; D may be TRBD1 (6 bases). The CDR3 has 13 amino acids. V lost 2 bases to trimming and J lost 6 bases, with 7 bases between them. CDR1 and CDR2 (germline): MDHEN, SYDVKM. CDR3 loop: CASSLNRDEKLFF. The CDR3 DNA follows: TGTGCCAGCAGTTTAAACAGGGATGAAAAACTGTTTTTT.

The chain is built from TRBV30 and TRBJ2-4; 10 positions match TRBD2. The CDR3 loop spans 15 amino acids. Germline CDR1 and CDR2: GTSNPN and SVGIG (reference sequence). J lost 4 bases, V lost 1 base, and 4 bases had no gene match. The CDR3 DNA sequence: TGTGCCTGGAGTGCGGCTAGCGGGAGTAAAAACATTCAGTACTTC. This encodes CAWSAASGSKNIQYF.

The chain joins TRBV18 to TRBJ2-1; 7 bases line up with TRBD1. The CDR3 extends over 17 amino acids. The trim removed 5 bases at V and 3 bases at J, leaving 13 bases unmatched. CDR1 KGHSH and CDR2 LQKENI come from the germline V gene. The DNA of the CDR3 is TGTGCCAGCTCAGGCAGATTAGGGGGCGGAGGCTACAATGAGCAGTTCTTC. Protein product: CASSGRLGGGGYNEQFF.